Below, 32 T cell receptor beta chains from the same sample are listed, as sequenced in a study of technical replicates of blood from a few donors (dated by TCRdb to about 2017). The library was made by the immunoSEQ multiplex PCR assay. The table comes from immuneACCESS by way of TCRdb, which keeps in-frame sequences with V and J called. Part of the clones is missing from these tables; in studies checked, under half for an unresolved V gene and the rest for unknown reasons. The sample includes about 70,000 clones, with approximately 90% observed a single time. The ten most abundant clones make up over 4% of the sample. The source material was PBMCs. All receptors derive from a human donor in good health. Some clones in this sample may be carry-over from other donors' samples.

V gene TRBV9 combines with J gene TRBJ2-1; 7 nucleotides match TRBD2. After removal of 2 bases from V and 5 bases from J, the junction contained 7 bases not matched to a gene. Germline CDR1 and CDR2: SGDLS and YYNGEE. The CDR3 totals 15 residues. The CDR3 sequence: CASSVRASGHNEQFF. The CDR3 DNA sequence: TGTGCCAGCAGCGTGAGGGCTAGCGGACACAATGAGCAGTTCTTC.

V is TRBV30 and J is TRBJ1-1, with D unclear. Germline CDR1 is GTSNPN and CDR2 is SVGIG (reference sequence). This CDR3 contains 15 residues. Deletions cut 0 bases from V and 0 bases from J, with 11 bases between. Here the CDR3 reads CAWSVLRQVNTEAFF. As DNA, the CDR3 is TGTGCCTGGAGTGTACTGCGGCAAGTGAACACTGAAGCTTTCTTT.

This clone was observed a few times. The chain employs TRBV9 and TRBJ2-2, with a tentative D call TRBD2 (6 bases). The germline V gene encodes CDR1 SGDLS and CDR2 YYNGEE. This CDR3 has 14 amino acids. V lost 3 bases, J lost 7 bases, and 13 bases lay in between. This chain's CDR3 is CASSAGLRSGELFF. The CDR3 DNA reads TGTGCCAGCAGCGCGGGACTGCGGAGCGGGGAGCTGTTTTTT. Looking up the rest from reference TRBV9 and TRBJ2-2 gives the full variable domain: DSGVTQTPKHLITATGQRVTLRCSPRSGDLSVYWYQQSLDQGLQFLIQYYNGEERAKGNILERFSAQQFPDLHSELNLSSLELGDSALYFCASSAGLRSGELFFGEGSRLTVL.

The chain joins TRBV5-1 to TRBJ1-1, with 9 bases aligning to TRBD1. Unmatched junction bases numbered 5, after V lost 4 bases and J lost 7 bases. Germline V gives CDR1 SGHRS, CDR2 YFSETQ. The CDR3 totals 13 residues. The CDR3 bases are TGCGCCAGCAGCCCCGGACAGGGGATTGAAGCTTTCTTT. Its translation: CASSPGQGIEAFF.

This chain joins TRBV7-2 and TRBJ2-1; TRBD2 is a possible D gene (6 bases). The germline V and J ends were trimmed by 5 bases and 0 bases, with 11 bases remaining between them. In germline, CDR1 is SGHTA, CDR2 FQGNSA. The CDR3 consists of 15 residues. This CDR3 is CASSQDGSSYNEQFF. CDR3 in DNA: TGTGCCAGCAGCCAAGACGGGAGCTCCTACAATGAGCAGTTCTTC.

In nucleotides, the CDR3 is TGTGCCAGCTCTTTCGCGGGACTTCCAGATACCTTC. It encodes CASSFAGLPDTF. The chain links TRBV6-5 to TRBJ1-2, with D maybe TRBD1 (5 bases). This CDR3 spans 12 amino acids. Trimming left V 8 bases short and J 14 bases short, with 21 bases between. Germline V gives CDR1 MNHEY, CDR2 SVGAGI.

The V call is TRBV2, the J call TRBJ2-3, with 9 bases that match TRBD2. Germline V lookup: CDR1 SNHLY, CDR2 FYNNEI. Losses at the gene ends were 7 bases for V and 1 base for J; bases not matched to a gene: 3. This CDR3 has 14 amino acids. CDR3 protein: CASTGLARTDTQYF. The CDR3 nucleotides read TGTGCCAGCACCGGACTAGCGCGCACAGATACGCAGTATTTT.

The chain joins TRBV2 to TRBJ2-6, with D perhaps matching TRBD1 (5 bases). The ends were cut back, 4 bases at V and 0 bases at J, with 10 bases in the middle. CDR1 is SNHLY, CDR2 FYNNEI, per germline. The CDR3 sequence is 16 residues long. DNA of the CDR3: TGTGCCAGCAGTGTCTCCAGGGCCTCTGGGGCCAACGTCCTGACTTTC. Amino acid sequence: CASSVSRASGANVLTF. Drawing the rest from reference TRBV2 and TRBJ2-6, the complete variable domain is EPEVTQTPSHQVTQMGQEVILRCVPISNHLYFYWYRQILGQKVEFLVSFYNNEISEKSEIFDDQFSVERPDGSNFTLKIRSTKLEDSAMYFCASSVSRASGANVLTFGAGSRLTVL.

The rearrangement links TRBV27 to TRBJ1-1, with a possible D match to TRBD1 (6 bases). Trimming removed 5 bases at V and 1 base at J, with 14 bases between. The CDR3 has 15 amino acids. Germline assignment: CDR1 MNHEY and CDR2 SMNVEV (reference sequence). CDR3 residues: CASSVLGGKNTEAFF. DNA of the CDR3: TGTGCCAGCAGTGTGTTAGGGGGAAAGAACACTGAAGCTTTCTTT.

This clone was counted a few times. This chain connects TRBV10-3 to TRBJ2-7; 8 nucleotides match TRBD1. V lost 2 bases, J lost 5 bases, and 2 bases stayed unmatched. Germline lookup yields CDR1 ENHRY and CDR2 SYGVKD. The CDR3 covers 13 residues. Written as DNA, the CDR3 is TGTGCCATCAGTGAGGGACAGGGCCACGAGCAGTACTTC. It yields the protein CAISEGQGHEQYF.

This chain joins TRBV30 and TRBJ2-1, with D unresolved. Germline loops: CDR1 GTSNPN, CDR2 SVGIG (reference sequence). There are 13 residues in the CDR3. V lost 0 bases to trimming and J lost 6 bases, with 9 bases between them. DNA of the CDR3: TGTGCCTGGAGTGTAACGGTTGTCAATGAGCAGTTCTTC. The encoded protein is CAWSVTVVNEQFF.

This sequence joins TRBV6-5 and TRBJ2-2, with TRBD2 matching 10 bases. The V segment lost 7 bases and the J segment 8 bases; nucleotides outside the gene matches: 7. The germline gives CDR1 MNHEY, CDR2 SVGAGI. This CDR3 region has 14 residues. CDR3 sequence: CASMRSGRGGELFF. In DNA, the CDR3 is TGTGCCAGCATGAGGAGCGGGAGGGGAGGGGAGCTGTTTTTT.

The chain recombines TRBV5-4 with TRBJ1-2, with TRBD1 as a possible D gene (5 bases). The V gene lost 5 bases and the J gene lost 5 bases, with 13 bases spanning the gap. The CDR3 is 13 amino acids. Germline loops: CDR1 SGHNT, CDR2 YYREEE (reference sequence). DNA for the CDR3: TGTGCCAGCAGTCCGGGTGGGGCTTATGGCTACACCTTC. Translated, it gives CASSPGGAYGYTF.

This clone has a single count. The chain couples TRBV7-7 to TRBJ1-5; D call uncertain. Germline values: CDR1 SSHAT, CDR2 FNYEAQ (reference sequence). The CDR3 runs 18 residues. The V gene lost 2 bases and the J gene lost 9 bases, with 26 bases spanning the gap. The CDR3 is CASSLYLPGSPRFWPQHF. CDR3 sequence (DNA): TGTGCCAGCAGCTTATATTTGCCCGGTAGCCCACGATTTTGGCCCCAGCATTTT. Based on the CDR3 plus reference TRBV7-7 and TRBJ1-5, the full variable domain is GAGVSQSPRYKVTKRGQDVTLRCDPISSHATLYWYQQALGQGPEFLTYFNYEAQPDKSGLPSDRFSAERPEGSISTLTIQRTEQRDSAMYRCASSLYLPGSPRFWPQHFGDGTRLSIL.

The chain links TRBV19 to TRBJ1-5; the D is unclear. CDR1 is LNHDA and CDR2 is SQIVND in the germline V gene (reference sequence). CDR3 length: 17 amino acids. Trimming took 3 bases from V and 0 from J, leaving 15 bases between them. CDR3 DNA sequence: TGTGCCAGTAGTATTACCCAGAAGACATATAGCAATCAGCCCCAGCATTTT. It encodes CASSITQKTYSNQPQHF.

The gene calls are TRBV5-3 and TRBJ2-7, with D unresolved. TRBV5-3 is filed as an ORF, its function uncertain. Between the trimmed V and J ends, which lost 2 bases and 5 bases, there was a span of 8 bases. CDR3 length: 12 residues. In DNA, the CDR3 is TGTGCCAGAAGCTTTCCGTCCGACGAGCAGTACTTC. Translation gives CARSFPSDEQYF.

The chain recombines TRBV7-9 with TRBJ2-1, with 11 bases lining up with TRBD2. Germline CDR1 is SEHNR and CDR2 is FQNEAQ (reference sequence). Unmatched junction bases numbered 4, after V lost 3 bases and J lost 9 bases. The CDR3 length is 14 residues. The CDR3 reads CASSFSGTSGEQFF. The CDR3 coding sequence is TGTGCCAGCAGCTTCTCCGGGACTAGCGGTGAGCAGTTCTTC.

The rearrangement joins TRBV7-8 to TRBJ2-3, with 14 bases that match TRBD2. V trimming: 5 bases; J trimming: 2 bases; junction bases outside the gene matches: 6. CDR1 and CDR2 (germline): SGHVS, FQNEAQ. The CDR3 contains 17 residues. CDR3 protein: CASSPGLAGDFTDTQYF. Written as DNA, the CDR3 is TGTGCCAGCAGCCCGGGACTAGCGGGAGATTTCACAGATACGCAGTATTTT.

As DNA, the CDR3 is TGTGCCAGCAGCTTAGCGTTACGCGGGGGGGACAATGAGCAGTTCTTC. This translates into CASSLALRGGDNEQFF. The chain is built from TRBV7-9 and TRBJ2-1, with 9 bases lining up with TRBD2. The CDR3 length is 16 residues. With V trimmed by 0 bases and J by 5 bases, 5 bases remained unmatched. Germline V CDR1 and CDR2: SEHNR, FQNEAQ (reference sequence). The variable domain in full, with the rest retrieved from reference TRBV7-9 and TRBJ2-1, is DTGVSQNPRHKITKRGQNVTFRCDPISEHNRLYWYRQTLGQGPEFLTYFQNEAQLEKSRLLSDRFSAERPKGSFSTLEIQRTEQGDSAMYLCASSLALRGGDNEQFFGPGTRLTVL.

The chain has TRBV16 and TRBJ1-6; D is ambiguous. Deletions cut 1 base from V and 0 bases from J, with 7 bases between. Germline CDR1 and CDR2: KGHSY and FQNENV. This CDR3 region has 16 residues. CDR3: CASSQFPSSYNSPLHF. CDR3 in DNA: TGTGCCAGCAGCCAATTTCCGAGCTCCTATAATTCACCCCTCCACTTT. The entire variable domain, with the rest obtained from reference TRBV16 and TRBJ1-6, is as follows: GEEVAQTPKHLVRGEGQKAKLYCAPIKGHSYVFWYQQVLKNEFKFLISFQNENVFDETGMPKERFSAKCLPNSPCSLEIQATKLEDSAVYFCASSQFPSSYNSPLHFGNGTRLTVT.

The CDR3 protein is CASTPAGQETQYF. CDR3 in DNA: TGTGCCAGCACCCCGGCGGGTCAAGAGACCCAGTACTTC. The chain recombines TRBV7-9 with TRBJ2-5; perhaps TRBD2 as D (5 bases). The V end was cut by 7 bases, the J end by 2 bases, with 11 bases between. This CDR3 comprises 13 residues. Germline CDR1 is SEHNR and CDR2 is FQNEAQ (reference sequence).

The rearrangement uses TRBV7-6 and TRBJ2-7; 12 nucleotides line up with TRBD2. J was trimmed by 4 bases and V by 6 bases; bases with no gene match: 4. Germline lookup yields CDR1 SGHVS and CDR2 FNYEAQ. The CDR3 is made up of 14 amino acids. The CDR3 protein is CASRMTSGSYEQYF. In DNA, the CDR3 is TGTGCCAGCAGAATGACTAGCGGGAGTTACGAGCAGTACTTC.

V gene TRBV5-1 combines with J gene TRBJ1-6, with 8 bases that match TRBD1. The CDR3 runs 15 residues. With 4 bases clipped from V and 8 bases from J, the junction kept 8 bases outside the gene matches. The germline gives CDR1 SGHRS, CDR2 YFSETQ. Here the CDR3 DNA reads TGCGCCAGCAGCCCGGGGGACAGGTCTCATTCACCCCTCCACTTT. As protein: CASSPGDRSHSPLHF.

The J gene is TRBJ2-5, the V gene TRBV7-2, with 11 bases lining up with TRBD2. J gave up 2 bases and V 1 base, and 6 bases lay outside the gene matches. The CDR3 is 17 amino acids. The germline gives CDR1 SGHTA, CDR2 FQGNSA. The CDR3 nucleotides read TGTGCCAGCAGCTTAGGCGGGGCTAGCGGGGGGCAAGAGACCCAGTACTTC. Residues: CASSLGGASGGQETQYF.

Turning to this clone: Relative to the germline gene, one junction end is altered; a read error may explain this. The chain employs TRBV5-1 and TRBJ2-7; 7 bases map to TRBD1. The length of the CDR3 is 15 residues. In germline, CDR1 is SGHRS, CDR2 YFSETQ. DNA of the CDR3: TGCGCCAGCAGCTTGACGGGACAGAGCTCCTACGGGCAGTACTTC. Its translation is CASSLTGQSSYGQYF.

V and J are TRBV5-1 and TRBJ2-3; 7 nucleotides agree with TRBD1. Germline V gene lookup returns CDR1 SGHRS and CDR2 YFSETQ. The CDR3 contains 15 residues. The V and J ends lost 3 bases and 0 bases, in that order; junction bases with no gene match: 4. Here the CDR3 reads CASSSGQPSTDTQYF. Here the CDR3 DNA reads TGCGCCAGCAGCTCGGGACAGCCAAGCACAGATACGCAGTATTTT.

The chain has TRBV18 and TRBJ2-6; maybe TRBD2 (6 bases). This CDR3 spans 16 amino acids. V lost 1 base to trimming and J lost 4 bases, with 11 bases between them. CDR1 is KGHSH and CDR2 is LQKENI in the germline V gene. The CDR3 coding sequence is TGTGCCAGCTCACCACGACTAGGTCCCGGGGCCAACGTCCTGACTTTC. It specifies CASSPRLGPGANVLTF.

V usage is TRBV6-1 and J usage is TRBJ1-4; D is ambiguous. V gave up 11 bases and J gave up 5 bases, with 21 bases separating them. Germline CDR1 MNHNS, CDR2 SASEGT. The CDR3 is made up of 15 amino acids. The CDR3 DNA is TGTGCCGCGGGTACGACCCCGAGCCGAAATGAAAAACTGTTTTTT. Translation: CAAGTTPSRNEKLFF.

This clone was seen more than once but under ten times. The chain recombines TRBV4-3 with TRBJ2-1, with 8 bases fitting TRBD2. Trimming cost V 0 bases and J 7 bases; bases outside gene matches: 5. In germline, CDR1 is LGHNA, CDR2 YSLEER. This CDR3 spans 15 amino acids. CDR3 region: CASSQDRLAMNEQFF. CDR3 nucleotides: TGCGCCAGCAGCCAAGATCGACTAGCGATGAATGAGCAGTTCTTC.

As DNA, the CDR3 is TGCAGCGTTGTTATACAGGGGGCGTCTGAAAAACTGTTTTTT. Its protein product is CSVVIQGASEKLFF. The J gene is TRBJ1-4, the V gene TRBV29-1; TRBD1 aligns across 9 bases. The ends lost 4 bases at V and 7 bases at J; junction bases unmatched: 7. In germline, CDR1 is SQVTM, CDR2 ANQGSEA. CDR3 length: 14 residues.

As to this clone: A junction end diverges from the germline sequence, so it may reflect a read error. The chain employs TRBV11-2 and TRBJ1-6, with TRBD1 matching over 8 bases. CDR1 and CDR2 from the germline V gene are SGHAT and FQNNGV. This CDR3 region has 13 residues. Written as DNA, the CDR3 is TGTGCCAGCAGCCTAGACAGGGGTTCACCCCTCCACTTT. Encoded protein: CASSLDRGSPLHF.

The rearrangement links TRBV19 to TRBJ2-2; no firm D call. Germline assignment: CDR1 LNHDA and CDR2 SQIVND (reference sequence). V lost 1 base, J lost 2 bases, and 5 bases lay in between. The CDR3 is 14 residues long. The CDR3 loop reads CASSIVVNTGELFF. CDR3 DNA sequence: TGTGCCAGTAGTATAGTCGTAAACACCGGGGAGCTGTTTTTT. The whole variable domain, filled in from reference TRBV19 and TRBJ2-2, reads DGGITQSPKYLFRKEGQNVTLSCEQNLNHDAMYWYRQDPGQGLRLIYYSQIVNDFQKGDIAEGYSVSREKKESFPLTVTSAQKNPTAFYLCASSIVVNTGELFFGEGSRLTVL.